The clone carrying this T cell receptor (beta chain) was counted only a few times. CDR3 length equals 16 residues. Per the germline V gene, CDR1 is KGHSH and CDR2 is LQKENI. Trimming cost V 2 bases and J 0 bases, with 14 bases left between them. This entry is derived from a study of shared clonotypes between healthy human individuals. Only in-frame clones appear in the TCRdb table, and some are missing; sequencing was by immunoSEQ multiplex PCR. The sample shows more than 850,000 clones, 75% to 85% of them seen only once. The donors, healthy adults who were HIV-negative, had experienced no recent acute infections or vaccinations.

The chain recombines TRBV18 with TRBJ2-7; unclear D gene. The sequence was obtained from a man younger than 35 in good health. Some clones in this sample may be carry-over from other donors' samples. Sequenced material: memory CD4+ T cells from PBMCs. Subset reported: CD45RA-negative fraction. This CDR3 reads CASSPERAPFSYEQYF. The CDR3 region has the DNA TGTGCCAGCTCACCAGAACGGGCGCCTTTCTCCTACGAGCAGTACTTC.